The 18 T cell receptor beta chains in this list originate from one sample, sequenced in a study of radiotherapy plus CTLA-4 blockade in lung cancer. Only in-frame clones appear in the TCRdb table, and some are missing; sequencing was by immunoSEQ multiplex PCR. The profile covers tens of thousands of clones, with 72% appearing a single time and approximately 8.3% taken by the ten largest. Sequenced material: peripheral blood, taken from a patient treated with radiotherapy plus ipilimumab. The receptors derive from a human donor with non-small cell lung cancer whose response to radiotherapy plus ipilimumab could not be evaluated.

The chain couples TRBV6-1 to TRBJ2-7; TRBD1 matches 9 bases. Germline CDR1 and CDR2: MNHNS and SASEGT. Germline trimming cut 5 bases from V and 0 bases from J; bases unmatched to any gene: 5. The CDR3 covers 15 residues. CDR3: CASSRQGGISYEQYF. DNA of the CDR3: TGTGCCAGCAGTAGACAGGGGGGAATCTCCTACGAGCAGTACTTC.

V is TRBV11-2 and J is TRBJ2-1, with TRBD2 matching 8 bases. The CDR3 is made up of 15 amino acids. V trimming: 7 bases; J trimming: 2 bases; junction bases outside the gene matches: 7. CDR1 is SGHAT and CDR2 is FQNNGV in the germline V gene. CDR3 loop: CASIGRSGAYNEQFF. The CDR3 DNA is TGTGCCAGCATCGGACGTAGCGGGGCCTACAATGAGCAGTTCTTC. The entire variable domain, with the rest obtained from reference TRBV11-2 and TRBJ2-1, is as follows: EAGVAQSPRYKIIEKRQSVAFWCNPISGHATLYWYQQILGQGPKLLIQFQNNGVVDDSQLPKDRFSAERLKGVDSTLKIQPAKLEDSAVYLCASIGRSGAYNEQFFGPGTRLTVL.

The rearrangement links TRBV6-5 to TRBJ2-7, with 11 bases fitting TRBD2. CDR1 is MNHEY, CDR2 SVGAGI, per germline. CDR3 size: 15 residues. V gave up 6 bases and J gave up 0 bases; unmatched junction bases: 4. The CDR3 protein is CASRSGTSGSYEQYF. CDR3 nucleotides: TGTGCCAGCAGGTCCGGGACTAGCGGCTCCTACGAGCAGTACTTC.

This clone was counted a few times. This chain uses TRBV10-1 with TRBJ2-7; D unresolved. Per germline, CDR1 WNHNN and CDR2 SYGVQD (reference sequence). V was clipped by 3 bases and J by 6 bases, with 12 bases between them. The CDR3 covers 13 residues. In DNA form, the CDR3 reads TGCGCCAGCAGTGAACAGACCGGTACCGAGCAGTACTTC. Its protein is CASSEQTGTEQYF.

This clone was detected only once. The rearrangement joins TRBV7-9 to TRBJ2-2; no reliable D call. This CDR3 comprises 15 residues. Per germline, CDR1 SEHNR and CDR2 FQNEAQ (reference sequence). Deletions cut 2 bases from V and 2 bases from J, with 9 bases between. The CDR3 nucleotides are TGTGCCAGCAGCTTAAGTACAGAAAACACCGGGGAGCTGTTTTTT. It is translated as CASSLSTENTGELFF.

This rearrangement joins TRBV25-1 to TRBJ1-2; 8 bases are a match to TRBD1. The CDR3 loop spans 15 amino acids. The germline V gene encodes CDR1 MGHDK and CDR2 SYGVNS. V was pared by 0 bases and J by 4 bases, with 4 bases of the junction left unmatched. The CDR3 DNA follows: TGTGCCAGCAGTGAATACGGACAGGGAGGCTATGGCTACACCTTC. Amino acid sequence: CASSEYGQGGYGYTF.

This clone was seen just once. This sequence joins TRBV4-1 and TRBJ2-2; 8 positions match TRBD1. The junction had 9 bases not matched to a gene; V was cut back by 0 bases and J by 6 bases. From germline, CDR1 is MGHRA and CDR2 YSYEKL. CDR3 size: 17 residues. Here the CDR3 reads CASSQEGWQGAAGELFF. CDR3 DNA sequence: TGCGCCAGCAGCCAAGAGGGGTGGCAGGGGGCCGCCGGGGAGCTGTTTTTT.

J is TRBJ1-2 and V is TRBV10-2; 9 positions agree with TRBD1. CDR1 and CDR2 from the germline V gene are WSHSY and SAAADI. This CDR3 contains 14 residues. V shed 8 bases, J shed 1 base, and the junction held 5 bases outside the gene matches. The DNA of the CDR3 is TGCGCCAGCCGACAGGGGGAGTTTAACTATGGCTACACCTTC. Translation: CASRQGEFNYGYTF.

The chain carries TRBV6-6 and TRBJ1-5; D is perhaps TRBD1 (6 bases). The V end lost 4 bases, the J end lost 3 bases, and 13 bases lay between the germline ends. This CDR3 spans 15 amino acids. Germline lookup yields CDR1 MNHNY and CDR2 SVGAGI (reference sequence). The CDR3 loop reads CASSLGTGLNQPQHF. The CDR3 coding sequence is TGTGCCAGCAGTTTGGGAACAGGGCTCAATCAGCCCCAGCATTTT.

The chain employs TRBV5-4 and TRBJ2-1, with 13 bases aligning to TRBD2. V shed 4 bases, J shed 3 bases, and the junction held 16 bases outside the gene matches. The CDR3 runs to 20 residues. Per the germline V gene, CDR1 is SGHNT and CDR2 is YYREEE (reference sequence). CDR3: CASSRRTSGGVTRYYNEQFF. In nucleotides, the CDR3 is TGTGCCAGCAGCCGGAGGACTAGCGGGGGAGTCACCCGCTACTACAATGAGCAGTTCTTC.

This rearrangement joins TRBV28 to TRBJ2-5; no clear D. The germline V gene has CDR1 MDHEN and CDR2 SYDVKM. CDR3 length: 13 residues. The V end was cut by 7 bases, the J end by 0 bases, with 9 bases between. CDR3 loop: CASNANNQETQYF. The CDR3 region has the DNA TGTGCCAGCAACGCAAACAACCAAGAGACCCAGTACTTC.

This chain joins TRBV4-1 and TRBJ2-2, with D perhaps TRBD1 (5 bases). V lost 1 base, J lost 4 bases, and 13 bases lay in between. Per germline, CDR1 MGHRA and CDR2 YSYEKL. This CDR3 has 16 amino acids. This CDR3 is CASSQGRVKGTGELFF. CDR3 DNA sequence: TGCGCCAGCAGCCAAGGCAGGGTTAAGGGCACCGGGGAGCTGTTTTTT.

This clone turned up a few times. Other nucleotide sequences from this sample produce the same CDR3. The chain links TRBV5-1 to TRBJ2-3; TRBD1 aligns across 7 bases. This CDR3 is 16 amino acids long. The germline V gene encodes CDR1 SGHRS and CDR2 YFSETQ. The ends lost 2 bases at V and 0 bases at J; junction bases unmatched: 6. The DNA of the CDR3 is TGCGCCAGCAGCTTAGGGGGCGGACGTAGCACAGATACGCAGTATTTT. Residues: CASSLGGGRSTDTQYF.

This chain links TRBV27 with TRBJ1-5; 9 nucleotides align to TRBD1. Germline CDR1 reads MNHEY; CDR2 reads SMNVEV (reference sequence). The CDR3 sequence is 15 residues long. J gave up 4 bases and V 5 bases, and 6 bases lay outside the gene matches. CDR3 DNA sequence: TGTGCCAGCAGTACCGGGACAGGGAGAAATCAGCCCCAGCATTTT. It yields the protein CASSTGTGRNQPQHF.

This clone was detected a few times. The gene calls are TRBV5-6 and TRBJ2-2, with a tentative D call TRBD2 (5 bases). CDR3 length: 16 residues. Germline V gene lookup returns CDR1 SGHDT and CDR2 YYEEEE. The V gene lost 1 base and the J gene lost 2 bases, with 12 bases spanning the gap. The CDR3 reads CASSLFRLANTGELFF. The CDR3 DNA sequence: TGTGCCAGCAGCTTGTTTCGGCTAGCTAACACCGGGGAGCTGTTTTTT.

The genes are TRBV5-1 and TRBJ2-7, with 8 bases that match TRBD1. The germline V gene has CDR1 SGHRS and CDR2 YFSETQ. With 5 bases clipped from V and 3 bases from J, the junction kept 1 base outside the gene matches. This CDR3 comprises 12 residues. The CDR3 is CASRDRVYEQYF. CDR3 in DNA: TGCGCCAGCAGGGACAGGGTCTACGAGCAGTACTTC.

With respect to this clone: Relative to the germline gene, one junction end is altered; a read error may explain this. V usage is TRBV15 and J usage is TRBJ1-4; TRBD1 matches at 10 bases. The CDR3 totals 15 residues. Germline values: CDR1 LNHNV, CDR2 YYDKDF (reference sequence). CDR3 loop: CATGRGQGTNEKLFF. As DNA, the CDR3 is TGTGCCACCGGCAGGGGACAGGGGACTAATGAAAAACTGTTTTTT. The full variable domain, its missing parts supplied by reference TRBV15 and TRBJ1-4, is DAMVIQNPRYQVTQFGKPVTLSCSQTLNHNVMYWYQQKSSQAPKLLFHYYDKDFNNEADTPDNFQSRRPNTSFCFLDIRSPGLGDTAMYLCATGRGQGTNEKLFFGSGTQLSVL.

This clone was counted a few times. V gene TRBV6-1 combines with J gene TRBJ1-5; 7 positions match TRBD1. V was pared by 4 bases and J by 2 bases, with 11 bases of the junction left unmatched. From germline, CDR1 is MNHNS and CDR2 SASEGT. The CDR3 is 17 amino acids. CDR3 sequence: CASSGYSGQSGNQPQHF. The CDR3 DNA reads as TGTGCCAGCAGTGGGTATTCGGGACAGTCGGGCAATCAGCCCCAGCATTTT.